A selection of T cell receptor beta chains follows, all from one sample in a study of response to subunit inactivated influenza vaccine. One entry per CDR3 protein, called by TCRdb with MiXCR from the RT-PCR reads. The table records roughly 500,000 distinct CDR3 sequences, roughly 27% of them present only once. Specimen: CD4+ T cells sorted from PBMCs, collected 4 to 6 days after vaccination. The receptors stem from a man aged 45-65 years who received an inactivated influenza vaccine. Both conserved end residues are part of each CDR3. D genes are given only for firm matches. Size is omitted from some rows. Given values are once, few, many or a class for expanded clones.

d_gene | abundance | j_gene | v_gene | CDR3aa | CDR3nt
NA | NA | TRBJ1-3 | TRBV12-3/TRBV12-4 | CASSDRDSISGNTIYF | TGTGCCAGCAGTGATCGCGACAGCATCTCTGGAAACACCATATATTTT
NA | NA | TRBJ2-7 | TRBV10-3 | CATTIQGSGEQYF | TGTGCCACGACAATACAGGGATCGGGGGAGCAGTACTTC
NA | few | TRBJ2-7 | TRBV20-1 | CSASVQTAVEQYF | TGCAGTGCCTCGGTCCAGACCGCTGTGGAGCAGTACTTC
NA | NA | TRBJ2-2 | TRBV7-2 | CASSWGRSTGELFF | TGTGCCAGCAGCTGGGGGCGGTCCACCGGGGAGCTGTTTTTT
TRBD2 | few | TRBJ2-4 | TRBV27 | CASSPRRGVKNIQYF | TGTGCCAGCAGTCCCCGTCGGGGGGTCAAAAACATTCAGTACTTC
NA | few | TRBJ2-7 | TRBV7-2 | CASSRGQSSYEQYF | TGTGCCAGCAGCCGAGGACAGAGCTCCTACGAGCAGTACTTC
NA | NA | TRBJ2-1 | TRBV15 | CATSRAGQGILNEQFF | TGTGCCACCAGCAGAGCGGGCCAGGGGATTCTAAATGAGCAGTTCTTC
TRBD2 | NA | TRBJ2-1 | TRBV5-1 | CASSPSGRVYNEQFF | TGCGCCAGCAGCCCGAGCGGGAGGGTCTACAATGAGCAGTTCTTC
NA | many | TRBJ2-2 | TRBV20-1 | CSASVSGGGELFF | TGCAGTGCTAGTGTTTCCGGGGGCGGGGAGCTGTTTTTT
NA | NA | TRBJ2-3 | TRBV20-1 | CSARDVAFLNTQYF | TGCAGTGCTAGAGATGTGGCTTTTTTGAATACGCAGTATTTT
NA | NA | TRBJ1-2 | TRBV12-3/TRBV12-4 | CASSPIRGGDYGYTF | TGTGCCAGCAGTCCGATTCGTGGGGGCGACTATGGCTACACCTTC
NA | few | TRBJ1-1 | TRBV11-2 | CASSLVRYTEAFF | TGTGCCAGCAGCTTAGTTCGGTACACTGAAGCTTTCTTT
NA | few | TRBJ2-3 | TRBV7-9 | CASSNVAGSTDTQYF | TGTGCCAGCAGCAACGTAGCCGGTTCGACAGATACGCAGTATTTT
TRBD1 | NA | TRBJ1-1 | TRBV5-1 | CASSLRGQGTNTEAFF | TGCGCCAGCAGCTTAAGGGGACAGGGGACGAACACTGAAGCTTTCTTT
TRBD1 | NA | TRBJ1-2 | TRBV5-4 | CASSMGQGNYGYTF | TGTGCCAGCAGCATGGGACAGGGTAACTATGGCTACACCTTC
NA | few | TRBJ1-1 | TRBV27 | CASRNSDRNTEAFF | TGTGCCAGCAGAAATTCGGACCGGAACACTGAAGCTTTCTTT
NA | many | TRBJ1-1 | TRBV5-1 | CASSPGTGTEAFF | TGTGCCAGCAGCCCCGGGACCGGGACTGAAGCTTTCTTT
NA | once | TRBJ1-1 | TRBV11-2 | CASSNNRYTEAYF | TGTGCCAGCAGCAACAACAGATACACTGAAGCTTACTTT
TRBD2 | NA | TRBJ2-7 | TRBV5-1 | CASKWGAGGNEQYF | TGCGCCAGCAAATGGGGAGCGGGGGGAAACGAGCAGTACTTC
TRBD1 | few | TRBJ1-5 | TRBV2 | CASSPTGGWHQPQHF | TGTGCCAGCAGTCCCACAGGGGGCTGGCATCAGCCCCAGCATTTT
NA | many | TRBJ2-7 | TRBV9 | CASSAPSRRAYEQYF | TGTGCCAGCAGCGCACCGTCCCGACGGGCCTACGAGCAGTACTTC
NA | NA | TRBJ1-1 | TRBV20-1 | CSAPLPPRNTEAFF | TGCAGTGCCCCACTCCCGCCCAGGAACACTGAAGCTTTCTTT
TRBD2 | many | TRBJ2-3 | TRBV7-8 | CASSYRLAGKVDTQYF | TGTGCCAGCAGCTACCGACTAGCGGGGAAGGTAGATACGCAGTATTTT
TRBD1 | NA | TRBJ1-3 | TRBV5-1 | CASSWGDRRSGNTIYF | TGCGCCAGCAGCTGGGGGGACAGGCGCTCTGGAAACACCATATATTTT
NA | many | TRBJ2-1 | TRBV12-3/TRBV12-4 | CASNPSGRIYNEQFF | TGTGCCAGCAACCCTTCCGGACGGATTTACAATGAGCAGTTCTTC
NA | many | TRBJ2-5 | TRBV9 | CASSVSQQETQYF | TGTGCCAGCAGCGTATCCCAGCAGGAGACCCAGTACTTC
NA | NA | TRBJ2-1 | TRBV25-1 | CASSEGGVKRYNEQFF | TGTGCCAGCAGTGAAGGAGGGGTAAAGCGCTACAATGAGCAGTTCTTC
TRBD2 | NA | TRBJ2-7 | TRBV27 | CASSRSSGRGNSYEQYF | TGTGCCAGCAGTCGGTCTAGCGGTCGGGGAAACTCCTACGAGCAGTACTTC
TRBD2 | NA | TRBJ2-2 | TRBV20-1 | CSASASGGQFTGELFF | TGCAGTGCTAGCGCTAGCGGGGGGCAATTCACCGGGGAGCTGTTTTTT